Following are 25 T cell receptor beta chains from one sample sequenced in a study of blood T cell repertoires in COVID-19 (dated by TCRdb to the early 2020s). Library construction relied on the immunoSEQ multiplex PCR assay. The clones in this table, taken by TCRdb from immuneACCESS, are in-frame only. Not every clone is retained; where verified, under half of the shortfall comes from an unresolved V gene, and the cause of the rest is unknown. A total of 48,000 or so clones appear in this sample, more than 75% of them only once. The top ten constitute 2% to 3% of the sample. Sequencing was performed on peripheral blood. The receptors here all came from a woman over 75 with COVID-19, enrolled during active disease.

The chain has TRBV10-2 and TRBJ2-3; TRBD2 agrees at 11 bases. The CDR3 has 18 residues. Losses at the gene ends were 0 bases for V and 1 base for J; bases not matched to a gene: 6. Germline values: CDR1 WSHSY, CDR2 SAAADI. CDR3 bases: TGCGCCAGCAGTGAGTCCCTCAGTAGCGGGGGGGGCACAGATACGCAGTATTTT. This sequence encodes CASSESLSSGGGTDTQYF.

The chain is built from TRBV5-1 and TRBJ2-7, with 9 bases aligning to TRBD2. The germline CDR1 and CDR2 sequences are SGHRS and YFSETQ. The CDR3 is 18 amino acids. V was pared by 4 bases and J by 5 bases, with 19 bases of the junction left unmatched. CDR3 nucleotides: TGCGCCAGCAGCCCCCTTGGGAGCGGGAGGCCCCCTGGGGACGAGCAGTACTTC. This translates into CASSPLGSGRPPGDEQYF.

V gene TRBV5-1 combines with J gene TRBJ2-7; D might be TRBD1 (5 bases). Trimming left V 6 bases short and J 3 bases short, with 19 bases between. The V gene's germline CDR1 is SGHRS and CDR2 YFSETQ. This CDR3 spans 15 amino acids. CDR3 sequence reads: CASNPSNGHLYEQYF. DNA of the CDR3: TGCGCCAGCAATCCGAGTAATGGACACCTCTACGAGCAGTACTTC.

V usage is TRBV18 and J usage is TRBJ1-5; D call uncertain. Germline V gives CDR1 KGHSH, CDR2 LQKENI. The ends were cut back, 3 bases at V and 0 bases at J, with 12 bases in the middle. The CDR3 is 16 amino acids. For the CDR3, the DNA is TGTGCCAGCTCACCGGTCGGCGGGGATAGCAATCAGCCCCAGCATTTT. Translated, it gives CASSPVGGDSNQPQHF.

This rearrangement joins TRBV6-5 to TRBJ2-7, with 9 bases that match TRBD1. V lost 2 bases to trimming and J lost 5 bases; unmatched junction nucleotides: 7. CDR3 length equals 15 residues. Germline CDR1 reads MNHEY; CDR2 reads SVGAGI. CDR3: CASSYPGTGSHEQYF. CDR3 bases: TGTGCCAGCAGTTACCCCGGGACAGGGTCCCACGAGCAGTACTTC.

The V gene is TRBV14, the J gene TRBJ2-2, with D perhaps matching TRBD2 (5 bases). Trimming removed 0 bases from V and 6 bases from J, with 11 bases in between. CDR1 is SGHDN and CDR2 is FVKESK in the germline V gene. The CDR3 has 15 amino acids. CDR3 loop: CASSQDLRAPGELFF. Here the CDR3 DNA reads TGTGCCAGCAGCCAAGATCTGCGGGCACCCGGGGAGCTGTTTTTT.

The V call is TRBV2, the J call TRBJ1-3; 7 bases map to TRBD1. The V gene's germline CDR1 is SNHLY and CDR2 FYNNEI. The CDR3 loop spans 15 amino acids. The V segment lost 5 bases and the J segment 2 bases; nucleotides outside the gene matches: 6. The CDR3 reads CASSPLDRAGNTIYF. The CDR3 DNA follows: TGTGCCAGCAGTCCCCTCGACAGGGCTGGAAACACCATATATTTT.

This chain joins TRBV12-3 or TRBV12-4 and TRBJ2-5, with D perhaps matching TRBD2 (6 bases). The CDR3 loop spans 12 amino acids. With 6 bases removed from V and 1 base from J, the gap between germline ends came to 6 bases. In DNA form, the CDR3 reads TGTGCCAGCAGACTAGCCCAAGAGACCCAGTACTTC. Protein product: CASRLAQETQYF.

The chain employs TRBV7-2 and TRBJ2-3; TRBD2 matches 13 bases. Looked up from germline, CDR1 is SGHTA and CDR2 is FQGNSA. The V gene end was trimmed by 4 bases and the J gene end by 4 bases; junction bases not matched to a gene: 11. The CDR3 sequence is 18 residues long. The CDR3 DNA reads TGTGCCAGCAGCTCCCGACTACTACTAGCGGGAGGGTCAGATACGCAGTATTTT. Translation gives CASSSRLLLAGGSDTQYF. The full variable domain, with the rest looked up from reference TRBV7-2 and TRBJ2-3, is GAGVSQSPSNKVTEKGKDVELRCDPISGHTALYWYRQSLGQGLEFLIYFQGNSAPDKSGLPSDRFSAERTGGSVSTLTIQRTQQEDSAVYLCASSSRLLLAGGSDTQYFGPGTRLTVL.

The chain joins TRBV12-3 or TRBV12-4 to TRBJ1-2; D not certain. Trimming left V 2 bases short and J 7 bases short, with 5 bases between. This CDR3 region has 11 residues. The CDR3, as DNA: TGTGCCAGCAGTTTATTCCGTGGCTACACCTTC. Amino acids: CASSLFRGYTF.

This clone occurred a few times. The rearrangement uses TRBV27 and TRBJ1-1; TRBD1 might be the D (5 bases). Germline V gene lookup returns CDR1 MNHEY and CDR2 SMNVEV (reference sequence). Between the trimmed V and J ends, which lost 6 bases and 6 bases, there was a span of 17 bases. CDR3 size: 14 residues. The CDR3 sequence: CASSNRPDSAEAFF. In DNA, the CDR3 is TGTGCCAGCAGCAACCGCCCCGACAGCGCTGAAGCTTTCTTT.

This chain joins TRBV5-1 and TRBJ1-4, with 11 bases lining up with TRBD1. CDR1 and CDR2 from the germline V gene are SGHRS and YFSETQ. The V gene end was trimmed by 4 bases and the J gene end by 5 bases; junction bases not matched to a gene: 7. The CDR3 is made up of 16 amino acids. CDR3 nucleotides: TGCGCCAGCAGCCTGACCCGGGACAGGGGGAATGAAAAACTGTTTTTT. Protein sequence: CASSLTRDRGNEKLFF.

The chain recombines TRBV29-1 with TRBJ2-7; D not resolved. CDR1 is SQVTM and CDR2 is ANQGSEA in the germline V gene. This CDR3 contains 13 residues. V lost 5 bases to trimming and J lost 0 bases, with 11 bases between them. Here the CDR3 reads CSVWSGNSYEQYF. The DNA of the CDR3 is TGCAGCGTTTGGTCAGGAAACTCCTACGAGCAGTACTTC.

This clone has just one count. The CDR3 loop is CASSLTVMNTEAFF. CDR3 DNA: TGTGCCAGCAGCTTAACTGTAATGAACACTGAAGCTTTCTTT. The V call is TRBV7-2, the J call TRBJ1-1; D uncertain. This CDR3 comprises 14 residues. Trimming took 2 bases from V and 0 from J, leaving 7 bases between them. Germline CDR1 is SGHTA and CDR2 is FQGNSA.

This chain uses TRBV7-3 with TRBJ2-5; D is possibly TRBD2 (7 bases). Per the germline V gene, CDR1 is SGHTA and CDR2 is FQGTGA. CDR3 length: 14 residues. V lost 5 bases to trimming and J lost 4 bases, with 14 bases between them. CDR3 sequence reads: CASSRGAYTETQYF. In DNA, the CDR3 is TGTGCCAGCAGCCGGGGGGCCTATACAGAGACCCAGTACTTC.

J is TRBJ1-6 and V is TRBV5-1; 9 nucleotides match TRBD1. The CDR3 length is 15 residues. The V segment lost 3 bases and the J segment 5 bases; nucleotides outside the gene matches: 3. Germline CDR1 is SGHRS and CDR2 is YFSETQ. The CDR3, as DNA: TGCGCCAGCAGCTCGGGGACAGGGAATAATTCACCCCTCCACTTT. Protein product: CASSSGTGNNSPLHF.

As concerns this clone: The sample contains more than one DNA sequence encoding this CDR3. The CDR3 DNA reads as TGTGCCAGCAGCTTGGGCGGCAACACTGAAGCTTTCTTT. It codes for CASSLGGNTEAFF. V is TRBV5-5 and J is TRBJ1-1; D not certain. V lost 0 bases and J lost 2, with 5 bases in between. CDR1 is SGHKS and CDR2 is YYEKEE in the germline V gene (reference sequence). The CDR3 runs to 13 residues.

The genes are TRBV28 and TRBJ1-2, with 8 nucleotides matching TRBD1. The CDR3 extends over 19 amino acids. Germline V gene data show CDR1 as MDHEN and CDR2 as SYDVKM. V was clipped by 2 bases and J by 4 bases; unmatched bases: 18. The CDR3 sequence is CASSLPLHTGGHYTYGYTF. DNA for the CDR3: TGTGCCAGCAGTTTACCCCTCCACACAGGGGGGCATTATACCTATGGCTACACCTTC.

V and J are TRBV30 and TRBJ1-1, with 7 positions matching TRBD1. This CDR3 has 13 amino acids. V was clipped by 7 bases and J by 7 bases; unmatched bases: 12. Per germline, CDR1 GTSNPN and CDR2 SVGIG (reference sequence). The CDR3 region has the DNA TGTGCCTTTTCCGGGACAGCGCCTCATGAAGCTTTCTTT. Its translation is CAFSGTAPHEAFF. The whole variable domain, remainder taken from reference TRBV30 and TRBJ1-1, is SQTIHQWPATLVQPVGSPLSLECTVEGTSNPNLYWYRQAAGRGLQLLFYSVGIGQISSEVPQNLSASRPQDRQFILSSKKLLLSDSGFYLCAFSGTAPHEAFFGQGTRLTVV.

The genes are TRBV7-9 and TRBJ2-3; perhaps TRBD2 as D (5 bases). V shed 2 bases and J shed 1 base, with 13 bases lying between them. From germline, CDR1 is SEHNR and CDR2 FQNEAQ (reference sequence). The length of the CDR3 is 16 residues. The CDR3 region is CASSLIPGRGTDTQYF. In DNA form, the CDR3 reads TGTGCCAGCAGCTTAATACCCGGGCGGGGCACAGATACGCAGTATTTT.

The V call is TRBV29-1, the J call TRBJ2-3, with no clear D. The CDR3 contains 13 residues. Looked up from germline, CDR1 is SQVTM and CDR2 is ANQGSEA. The V end was cut by 5 bases, the J end by 0 bases, with 9 bases between. The CDR3 DNA is TGCAGCGTTCTGACACGGAGCACAGATACGCAGTATTTT. This codes for CSVLTRSTDTQYF.

The rearrangement uses TRBV6-5 and TRBJ1-5; D not resolved. The CDR3 loop spans 13 amino acids. CDR1 is MNHEY and CDR2 is SVGAGI in the germline V gene. Between the trimmed V and J ends, which lost 2 bases and 5 bases, there was a span of 7 bases. CDR3 DNA sequence: TGTGCCAGCAGTTACGGTCGGTATCAGCCCCAGCATTTT. Its translation is CASSYGRYQPQHF.

The rearrangement joins TRBV5-4 to TRBJ2-1; a possible D gene is TRBD2 (7 bases). The CDR3 is 14 amino acids. Germline CDR1 and CDR2: SGHNT and YYREEE (reference sequence). V was shortened by 7 bases and J by 9 bases, with 20 bases between the two germline ends. The CDR3 is CASSPGGLASEQFF. The DNA of the CDR3 is TGTGCCAGCTCCCCCGGGGGGCTAGCGTCTGAGCAGTTCTTC.

The rearrangement joins TRBV6-5 to TRBJ2-1; TRBD1 matches 8 bases. V was clipped by 5 bases and J by 8 bases; unmatched bases: 8. Germline V gene lookup returns CDR1 MNHEY and CDR2 SVGAGI. The CDR3 runs to 14 residues. The CDR3 here is CASSHDRGSHEQFF. In nucleotides, the CDR3 is TGTGCCAGCAGTCATGACAGGGGATCCCATGAGCAGTTCTTC.

The rearrangement uses TRBV9 and TRBJ1-6, with TRBD1 matching over 7 bases. J gave up 9 bases and V 3 bases, and 6 bases lay outside the gene matches. Germline loops: CDR1 SGDLS, CDR2 YYNGEE. The CDR3 spans 14 residues. The CDR3 loop reads CASSATGFSSPLHF. As DNA, the CDR3 is TGTGCCAGCAGCGCGACAGGGTTCAGTTCACCCCTCCACTTT.